These 12 T cell receptor beta chains were all obtained from the same sample, sequenced in a study of type 1 regulatory T cells. These receptors have no identified antigens. From the reads, TCRdb called clonotypes with MiXCR, one entry per CDR3 protein. The sample carries tens of thousands of distinct CDR3 sequences, roughly two thirds recorded once. The sequenced sample consisted of cultured non-Tr1 T cells, either the whole culture or a sorted T cell fraction (not recorded which). These receptors originate from a human donor in good health.

As for this clonotype: One end of the junction varies from germline; a read error may be responsible. The genes are TRBV4-1 and TRBJ2-5; D remains ambiguous. Germline values: CDR1 MGHRA, CDR2 YSYEKL. This CDR3 comprises 17 residues. The CDR3 sequence: CASSTPRSTPTDETQCF. The DNA of the CDR3 is TGCGCCAGCAGCACACCCAGGTCCACCCCAACCGACGAGACCCAGTGCTTC.

This clonotype was counted a single time. The chain has TRBV18 and TRBJ2-1; TRBD2 might be the D (6 bases). Per germline, CDR1 KGHSH and CDR2 LQKENI. Trimming left V 2 bases short and J 4 bases short, with 9 bases between. This CDR3 contains 14 residues. The chain's CDR3 is CASSPWTNYNEQFF. For the CDR3, the DNA is TGTGCCAGCTCACCATGGACTAATTACAATGAGCAGTTCTTC.

The rearrangement uses TRBV29-1 and TRBJ1-1, with unresolved D. V was trimmed by 3 bases and J by 1 base, leaving 6 bases between them. CDR1 is SQVTM and CDR2 is ANQGSEA in the germline V gene. The CDR3 runs 12 residues. The CDR3 nucleotides are TGCAGCGTTGAGGGATCGAACACTGAAGCTTTCTTT. This encodes CSVEGSNTEAFF.

V is TRBV7-9 and J is TRBJ2-4, with D possibly TRBD2 on 5 matching bases. The germline V gene has CDR1 SEHNR and CDR2 FQNEAQ (reference sequence). V gave up 1 base and J gave up 7 bases, with 8 bases separating them. The CDR3 length is 13 residues. Here the CDR3 reads CASSLVTGNIQYF. As DNA, the CDR3 is TGTGCCAGCAGCTTAGTCACGGGGAACATTCAGTACTTC.

The chain carries TRBV7-2 and TRBJ1-1; D is uncertain. V dropped 0 bases and J dropped 5 bases, with 7 bases sitting between them. Germline-derived CDR1 and CDR2 are SGHTA and FQGNSA. The CDR3 sequence is 13 residues long. The CDR3 DNA sequence: TGTGCCAGCAGCTTAGCGTTTCAGACTGAAGCTTTCTTT. Translation gives CASSLAFQTEAFF.

This clonotype has at least ten counts. CDR3 sequence (DNA): TGCGCCAGCAGCCAAGGGGGGGTAGCCACCGGGGAGCTGTTTTTT. Its translation is CASSQGGVATGELFF. The chain couples TRBV4-3 to TRBJ2-2, with D perhaps TRBD2 (6 bases). V was shortened by 1 base and J by 4 bases, with 10 bases between the two germline ends. CDR3 length equals 15 residues. The germline V gene has CDR1 LGHNA and CDR2 YSLEER.

The chain couples TRBV7-9 to TRBJ1-2; D is unresolved. Germline lookup yields CDR1 SEHNR and CDR2 FQNEAQ (reference sequence). This CDR3 spans 15 amino acids. Trimming took 1 base from V and 3 from J, leaving 12 bases between them. The CDR3: CASSLESSGDYGYTF. CDR3 bases: TGTGCCAGCAGCTTAGAGTCGTCCGGCGACTATGGCTACACCTTC.

The chain couples TRBV20-1 to TRBJ1-1; 8 bases are a match to TRBD1. Trimming cost V 0 bases and J 5 bases; bases outside gene matches: 8. The CDR3 is 15 residues long. The germline CDR1 and CDR2 sequences are DFQATT and SNEGSKA (reference sequence). The CDR3 nucleotides read TGCAGTGCTAGAGAGCGACAGGGGCCGGGTACTGAAGCTTTCTTT. As protein: CSARERQGPGTEAFF.

This clonotype appeared a few times. This rearrangement joins TRBV7-3 to TRBJ2-7, with 10 nucleotides matching TRBD2. CDR1 and CDR2 (germline): SGHTA, FQGTGA. The CDR3 is 15 residues long. After removal of 3 bases from V and 1 base from J, the junction contained 3 bases not matched to a gene. CDR3 amino acids: CASSLGLASSYEQYF. CDR3 sequence (DNA): TGTGCCAGCAGCTTGGGACTAGCGAGTTCCTACGAGCAGTACTTC.

J is TRBJ2-1 and V is TRBV24-1; D is perhaps TRBD1 or TRBD2 (5 bases each). Per the germline V gene, CDR1 is KGHDR and CDR2 is SFDVKD. Deletions cut 3 bases from V and 5 bases from J, with 16 bases between. CDR3 length equals 16 residues. CDR3 DNA sequence: TGTGCCACCAGTGATAGAACTAGGGACGTCAACAATGAGCAGTTCTTC. Translating it yields CATSDRTRDVNNEQFF.

This clonotype was picked up a small number of times. The chain combines TRBV29-1 with TRBJ1-5, with D possibly matching TRBD1 (6 bases). The CDR3 consists of 13 residues. Trimming took off 7 bases at V and 0 bases at J, with 10 bases between the two ends. CDR1 is SQVTM, CDR2 ANQGSEA, per germline. DNA of the CDR3: TGCAGCGCCGGACAGAATAGCAATCAGCCCCAGCATTTT. As protein: CSAGQNSNQPQHF.

The rearrangement joins TRBV28 to TRBJ1-2; 7 nucleotides match TRBD1. The CDR3 spans 15 residues. The trim removed 5 bases at V and 4 bases at J, leaving 10 bases unmatched. Germline CDR1 reads MDHEN; CDR2 reads SYDVKM. CDR3 sequence: CASSPTGERGYGYTF. CDR3 nucleotides: TGTGCCAGCAGTCCCACAGGGGAGAGAGGCTATGGCTACACCTTC.